A single sample is the source of the 21 T cell receptor beta chains below, sequenced in a study of response to subunit inactivated influenza vaccine. TCRdb re-derived calls from the RT-PCR reads in MiXCR, one entry per CDR3 protein. The table has over 750,000 distinct CDR3 sequences, 21% seen once. Sequenced material: PBMCs from blood, taken more than 4 days after vaccination. The source of these receptors is a man over 45 who received an inactivated influenza vaccine.

The chain is built from TRBV5-1 and TRBJ2-5; TRBD2 aligns across 7 bases. Germline values: CDR1 SGHRS, CDR2 YFSETQ. The CDR3 contains 15 residues. V lost 2 bases to trimming and J lost 1 base; unmatched junction nucleotides: 5. The CDR3 loop reads CASSFPSGAQETQYF. The CDR3 region has the DNA TGCGCCAGCAGCTTCCCCAGCGGGGCCCAAGAGACCCAGTACTTC.

The chain combines TRBV5-6 with TRBJ1-1; TRBD1 is a possible D gene (6 bases). The germline V and J ends were trimmed by 2 bases and 4 bases, with 9 bases remaining between them. Germline assignment: CDR1 SGHDT and CDR2 YYEEEE. The CDR3 is made up of 13 amino acids. The CDR3 DNA reads TGTGCCAGCAGCTTTGACAGGACCACTGAAGCTTTCTTT. Translation: CASSFDRTTEAFF.

V usage is TRBV5-5 and J usage is TRBJ2-1; D gene unclear. Trimming stripped 1 base from V and 5 bases from J, with 4 bases between. The CDR3 totals 12 residues. The V gene's germline CDR1 is SGHKS and CDR2 YYEKEE (reference sequence). In DNA, the CDR3 is TGTGCCAGCAGCTTGACAGACAATGAGCAGTTCTTC. Encoded protein: CASSLTDNEQFF.

The table lists this clonotype with a few counts. The chain links TRBV12-3 or TRBV12-4 to TRBJ2-5; D may be TRBD1 or TRBD2 (5 bases each). The V gene lost 5 bases and the J gene lost 7 bases, with 20 bases spanning the gap. The CDR3 length is 15 residues. CDR3 residues: CASSTSGHFEGTQYF. In DNA, the CDR3 is TGTGCCAGCAGTACTTCAGGGCACTTCGAGGGGACCCAGTACTTC.

The CDR3 coding sequence is TGTGCCAGCAGCTTTATGCGCGACAGGGTAAATCAGCCCCAGCATTTT. Translating gives CASSFMRDRVNQPQHF. The chain carries TRBV7-8 and TRBJ1-5; 7 nucleotides align to TRBD1. Germline V gives CDR1 SGHVS, CDR2 FQNEAQ. The CDR3 length is 16 residues. The V gene end was trimmed by 3 bases and the J gene end by 4 bases; junction bases not matched to a gene: 9.

This chain uses TRBV18 with TRBJ2-1; TRBD1 might be the D (5 bases). The CDR3 covers 15 residues. In germline, CDR1 is KGHSH, CDR2 LQKENI. Trimming cost V 2 bases and J 7 bases, with 15 bases left between them. The CDR3: CASSPRGSLKNEQFF. In nucleotides, the CDR3 is TGTGCCAGCTCACCAAGGGGCAGCCTCAAAAATGAGCAGTTCTTC.

J is TRBJ2-7 and V is TRBV29-1, with a possible D match to TRBD1 (6 bases). V lost 3 bases and J 0 bases, leaving 15 bases between the germline ends. The CDR3 loop spans 15 amino acids. Germline V gives CDR1 SQVTM, CDR2 ANQGSEA. The CDR3 here is CSVDCPGQISYEQYF. CDR3 DNA: TGCAGCGTTGATTGTCCCGGACAGATCTCCTACGAGCAGTACTTC.

The chain joins TRBV6-1 to TRBJ2-5; perhaps D is TRBD1 or TRBD2 (5 bases each). This CDR3 spans 15 amino acids. The ends were cut back, 7 bases at V and 7 bases at J, with 22 bases in the middle. Germline lookup yields CDR1 MNHNS and CDR2 SASEGT. CDR3 nucleotides: TGTGCCAGCACCCAGGGACGTCCGCTAGTTTCGACCCAGTACTTC. It translates to CASTQGRPLVSTQYF.

This clonotype was recorded a few times. V and J are TRBV5-1 and TRBJ2-1; 11 bases fit TRBD2. The J segment lost 9 bases and the V segment lost 0 bases, leaving 5 bases of the junction unmatched. Per the germline V gene, CDR1 is SGHRS and CDR2 is YFSETQ. The CDR3 runs to 15 residues. In nucleotides, the CDR3 is TGCGCCAGCAGCTTGGCCGGTAGCGGGAGGGGTGAGCAGTTCTTC. Translation gives CASSLAGSGRGEQFF.

A few counts support this clonotype. This sequence joins TRBV20-1 and TRBJ2-2, with 9 bases fitting TRBD2. The CDR3 sequence is 16 residues long. CDR1 is DFQATT, CDR2 SNEGSKA, per germline (reference sequence). The V gene end was trimmed by 5 bases and the J gene end by 4 bases; junction bases not matched to a gene: 11. CDR3 residues: CSAGLAGRAFTGELFF. CDR3 nucleotides: TGCAGTGCTGGGCTAGCGGGGCGGGCGTTCACCGGGGAGCTGTTTTTT.

The rearrangement links TRBV4-1 to TRBJ2-1; 7 bases are shared with TRBD2. The J segment lost 6 bases and the V segment lost 0 bases, leaving 11 bases of the junction unmatched. The germline CDR1 and CDR2 sequences are MGHRA and YSYEKL. The CDR3 is 17 amino acids. The CDR3 nucleotides are TGCGCCAGCAGCCAAGATCGTGGGGACTGGGAGGGCAATGAGCAGTTCTTC. Its protein is CASSQDRGDWEGNEQFF.

This chain connects TRBV5-1 to TRBJ2-1; D is perhaps TRBD1 (5 bases). The CDR3 contains 14 residues. CDR1 SGHRS and CDR2 YFSETQ come from the germline V gene. V was shortened by 0 bases and J by 8 bases, with 12 bases between the two germline ends. The CDR3 DNA is TGCGCCAGCAGCTTGGTAGACCTAGGGGATGAGCAGTTCTTC. This translates into CASSLVDLGDEQFF. Filled out from reference TRBV5-1 and TRBJ2-1, the complete variable domain reads KAGVTQTPRYLIKTRGQQVTLSCSPISGHRSVSWYQQTPGQGLQFLFEYFSETQRNKGNFPGRFSGRQFSNSRSEMNVSTLELGDSALYLCASSLVDLGDEQFFGPGTRLTVL.

The chain links TRBV7-9 to TRBJ2-7; 9 bases fit TRBD1. The CDR3 consists of 16 residues. Germline CDR1 SEHNR, CDR2 FQNEAQ (reference sequence). Trimming took 5 bases from V and 1 from J; bases not matched to a gene: 9. The CDR3 sequence: CASSPWTGDSSYEQYF. CDR3 nucleotide sequence: TGTGCCAGCAGCCCGTGGACAGGGGATTCTTCCTACGAGCAGTACTTC. The whole variable domain, remainder taken from reference TRBV7-9 and TRBJ2-7, is DTGVSQNPRHKITKRGQNVTFRCDPISEHNRLYWYRQTLGQGPEFLTYFQNEAQLEKSRLLSDRFSAERPKGSFSTLEIQRTEQGDSAMYLCASSPWTGDSSYEQYFGPGTRLTVT.

This chain joins TRBV12-5 and TRBJ2-1; D is possibly TRBD1 (5 bases). Between the trimmed V and J ends, which lost 0 bases and 0 bases, there was a span of 21 bases. This CDR3 has 20 residues. Germline CDR1 reads LGHNT; CDR2 reads FRNRAP. The DNA for the CDR3 is TGTGCTAGTGGTTTGGTACAACAGGCCCCCGCCCCGAGCTCCTACAATGAGCAGTTCTTC. It translates to CASGLVQQAPAPSSYNEQFF.

Here the CDR3 DNA reads TGCGCCAGCAGCCAAGTCGGCCTAGGGACCCAGTACTTC. It encodes CASSQVGLGTQYF. This chain links TRBV4-1 with TRBJ2-5; no firm D call. The CDR3 loop spans 13 amino acids. The germline V gene encodes CDR1 MGHRA and CDR2 YSYEKL. Trimming stripped 1 base from V and 7 bases from J, with 10 bases between.

Only a few counts were recorded for this clonotype. The chain combines TRBV2 with TRBJ1-2; weak D call: TRBD1 (5 bases). CDR3 size: 12 residues. V was shortened by 8 bases and J by 2 bases, with 9 bases between the two germline ends. Germline CDR1 and CDR2: SNHLY and FYNNEI. CDR3 loop: CASPDTNYGYTF. CDR3 DNA sequence: TGTGCCAGCCCGGACACAAACTATGGCTACACCTTC.

The chain joins TRBV12-3 or TRBV12-4 to TRBJ1-4, with TRBD1 matching over 8 bases. Trimming cost V 2 bases and J 0 bases; bases outside gene matches: 8. The CDR3 has 18 residues. Here the CDR3 DNA reads TGTGCCAGCAGTTTACGGGGCAGGGGGCTTGCAACTAATGAAAAACTGTTTTTT. It is translated as CASSLRGRGLATNEKLFF.

In this sample, this clonotype turned up a few times. The J gene is TRBJ2-2, the V gene TRBV7-2; D remains unclear. CDR1 is SGHTA, CDR2 FQGNSA, per germline. The CDR3 length is 16 residues. The V end was cut by 5 bases, the J end by 5 bases, with 18 bases between. This chain's CDR3 is CASSRQATSQTGELFF. CDR3 bases: TGTGCCAGCAGCCGCCAAGCGACATCTCAGACCGGGGAGCTGTTTTTT.

This clonotype was recorded many times. CDR3 protein: CASSAGGGGETQYF. The DNA for the CDR3 is TGTGCCAGCAGCGCGGGAGGGGGTGGGGAGACCCAGTACTTC. The chain employs TRBV9 and TRBJ2-5; 8 nucleotides agree with TRBD2. The CDR3 sequence is 14 residues long. Germline V lookup: CDR1 SGDLS, CDR2 YYNGEE. The trim removed 3 bases at V and 5 bases at J, leaving 6 bases unmatched.

This clonotype has only a few counts. The gene calls are TRBV6-5 and TRBJ1-1; D is possibly TRBD1 (6 bases). This CDR3 is built from 15 residues. The germline V and J ends were trimmed by 2 bases and 2 bases, with 12 bases remaining between them. Germline values: CDR1 MNHEY, CDR2 SVGAGI. The DNA of the CDR3 is TGTGCCAGCAGTTACGGACAGCTACTAAACACTGAAGCTTTCTTT. Residues: CASSYGQLLNTEAFF.

The chain is built from TRBV5-6 and TRBJ2-2, with 7 bases fitting TRBD1. CDR3 length equals 14 residues. Germline trimming cut 0 bases from V and 7 bases from J; bases unmatched to any gene: 3. In germline, CDR1 is SGHDT, CDR2 YYEEEE. The CDR3 loop is CASSLEQGIGELFF. Here the CDR3 DNA reads TGTGCCAGCAGCTTGGAACAGGGGATCGGGGAGCTGTTTTTT.